This TCR beta chain derives from a study of Ad26.COV2.S vaccination and SARS-CoV-2 variants. Study-wide results and caveats: There was a possibility that the TCR breadth and depth analyses underestimated total T cell responses. Post-vaccination spike-specific CD8+ and CD4+ T cell responses reportedly had substantial breadth.

The CDR3 has 12 amino acids. The germline gives CDR1 SEHNR, CDR2 FQNEAQ (reference sequence). The V end was cut by 8 bases, the J end by 7 bases, with 12 bases between. Measured with immunoSEQ multiplex PCR; TCRdb has only the in-frame clones, and not every one. This repertoire shows some 390,000 clones, 88% found once; its top ten account for more than 3%. Regarding this clone: Its antigen is not identified.

Treatment meaning: some 19 received Ad26.COV2.S at low or high dose, single or two shots; 5 received placebo; per-sample allocation not given. The investigators took samples on day 63 after the first vaccine or placebo injection. The donor's status was that of an adult aged 18-55 years in Boston. What was given as vaccine was an Ad26 vector encoding Wuhan-strain SARS-CoV-2 spike. This TCR came from a person aged 18-65 years who received the Ad26.COV2.S COVID-19 vaccine or a placebo. The gene calls are TRBV7-9 and TRBJ2-1, with D unclear. This material consisted of peripheral blood, taken in a trial of Ad26.COV2.S vaccine versus placebo. The CDR3 DNA reads as TGTGCCAGCCGAAGGTCTGAGAATGAGCAGTTCTTC. It codes for CASRRSENEQFF.